A single sample is the source of the 20 T cell receptor beta chains below, sequenced in a study of blood T cell repertoires in COVID-19. The data were produced by immunoSEQ multiplex PCR, yet TCRdb's version contains in-frame clones alone and is incomplete. The profile shows 50,000 to 70,000 clones, around 90% of them singletons. Sequenced material: peripheral blood. The source of these receptors is an elderly woman with active COVID-19.

The V gene is TRBV7-9, the J gene TRBJ2-1; 11 bases agree with TRBD2. CDR1 and CDR2 from the germline V gene are SEHNR and FQNEAQ (reference sequence). The CDR3 is made up of 16 amino acids. V shed 8 bases, J shed 3 bases, and the junction held 9 bases outside the gene matches. This chain's CDR3 is CASPQPGTSGYNEQFF. CDR3 nucleotides: TGTGCCAGCCCACAACCGGGGACTAGCGGCTACAATGAGCAGTTCTTC.

The genes are TRBV6-5 and TRBJ2-1; perhaps TRBD2 as D (6 bases). This CDR3 is 15 amino acids long. CDR1 and CDR2 from the germline V gene are MNHEY and SVGAGI. Deletions cut 2 bases from V and 6 bases from J, with 14 bases between. CDR3 loop: CASSYPRGDSNEQFF. Here the CDR3 DNA reads TGTGCCAGCAGTTACCCAAGAGGGGACTCCAATGAGCAGTTCTTC.

V is TRBV11-2 and J is TRBJ2-5, with TRBD2 identical over 7 bases. The CDR3 has 16 residues. Losses at the gene ends were 6 bases for V and 5 bases for J; bases not matched to a gene: 15. The germline CDR1 and CDR2 sequences are SGHAT and FQNNGV. The CDR3 loop reads CASRGGAGRRMETQYF. The CDR3 DNA follows: TGTGCCAGCAGGGGAGGAGCGGGGCGAAGGATGGAGACCCAGTACTTC.

This clone came up a few times. The chain links TRBV29-1 to TRBJ2-7, with a weak D call TRBD1 (5 bases). CDR1 is SQVTM, CDR2 ANQGSEA, per germline. With 7 bases removed from V and 4 bases from J, the gap between germline ends came to 17 bases. The CDR3 has 13 amino acids. The CDR3 protein is CSGPPQAGYEQYF. The CDR3 DNA reads TGCAGCGGCCCGCCCCAGGCAGGGTACGAGCAGTACTTC.

The chain is built from TRBV10-3 and TRBJ1-1; 8 nucleotides line up with TRBD1. Trimming took 10 bases from V and 2 from J; bases not matched to a gene: 9. The CDR3 totals 14 residues. Germline CDR1 and CDR2: ENHRY and SYGVKD. Written as DNA, the CDR3 is TGTGCCACCAGGGACAGGACAACTAACACTGAAGCTTTCTTT. Amino acid sequence: CATRDRTTNTEAFF.

The chain employs TRBV18 and TRBJ1-2, with D perhaps matching TRBD1 (6 bases). Germline V gene data show CDR1 as KGHSH and CDR2 as LQKENI. This CDR3 is 13 amino acids long. V was pared by 3 bases and J by 6 bases, with 11 bases between. CDR3 loop: CASSPTGSDGYTF. CDR3 bases: TGTGCCAGCTCACCCACAGGGAGTGATGGCTACACCTTC.

About this clone itself: The identical CDR3 is also encoded by other nucleotide sequences in the sample. This chain uses TRBV5-1 with TRBJ1-2; the D is unclear. This CDR3 is 13 amino acids long. Germline V gene data show CDR1 as SGHRS and CDR2 as YFSETQ. V lost 0 bases, J lost 2 bases, and 5 bases lay in between. The CDR3 protein is CASSLGQNYGYTF. The CDR3, as DNA: TGCGCCAGCAGCTTGGGTCAGAACTATGGCTACACCTTC.

This chain joins TRBV5-1 and TRBJ2-5; D perhaps matches TRBD2 (6 bases). The CDR3 spans 13 residues. Germline CDR1 and CDR2: SGHRS and YFSETQ. V dropped 7 bases and J dropped 7 bases, with 17 bases sitting between them. The CDR3 DNA follows: TGCGCCAGCCGCCTGGACCCCGGGGGGACCCAGTACTTC. Amino acid sequence: CASRLDPGGTQYF. Full variable domain (missing parts from reference TRBV5-1 and TRBJ2-5): KAGVTQTPRYLIKTRGQQVTLSCSPISGHRSVSWYQQTPGQGLQFLFEYFSETQRNKGNFPGRFSGRQFSNSRSEMNVSTLELGDSALYLCASRLDPGGTQYFGPGTRLLVL.

The chain couples TRBV29-1 to TRBJ1-6, with TRBD1 as a possible D gene (6 bases). The germline gives CDR1 SQVTM, CDR2 ANQGSEA. The V gene lost 7 bases and the J gene lost 8 bases, with 15 bases spanning the gap. The CDR3 loop spans 13 amino acids. CDR3 amino acids: CSAGAGGDSPLHF. Written as DNA, the CDR3 is TGCAGCGCGGGGGCGGGGGGCGATTCACCCCTCCACTTT.

The rearrangement joins TRBV28 to TRBJ1-5; D is uncertain. The CDR3 is made up of 16 amino acids. CDR1 MDHEN and CDR2 SYDVKM come from the germline V gene. The V end lost 7 bases, the J end lost 2 bases, and 18 bases lay between the germline ends. CDR3 region: CASTPGRGFGNQPQHF. CDR3 sequence (DNA): TGTGCCAGCACCCCCGGTCGGGGATTCGGCAATCAGCCCCAGCATTTT.

V and J are TRBV4-1 and TRBJ2-3; no definite D call. Germline V gene lookup returns CDR1 MGHRA and CDR2 YSYEKL. Trimming took 0 bases from V and 6 from J, leaving 4 bases between them. This CDR3 contains 12 residues. CDR3 DNA: TGCGCCAGCAGCCAAGATCGGGATACGCAGTATTTT. Translation: CASSQDRDTQYF.

The V gene is TRBV7-9, the J gene TRBJ2-5, with D possibly being TRBD2 (5 bases). The CDR3 contains 15 residues. The germline V and J ends were trimmed by 2 bases and 4 bases, with 14 bases remaining between them. Per the germline V gene, CDR1 is SEHNR and CDR2 is FQNEAQ (reference sequence). DNA for the CDR3: TGTGCCAGCAGCTTAAGGACCGGGGTGGCAGAGACCCAGTACTTC. Translated, it gives CASSLRTGVAETQYF. Full variable domain (outside the CDR3, taken from reference TRBV7-9 and TRBJ2-5): DTGVSQNPRHKITKRGQNVTFRCDPISEHNRLYWYRQTLGQGPEFLTYFQNEAQLEKSRLLSDRFSAERPKGSFSTLEIQRTEQGDSAMYLCASSLRTGVAETQYFGPGTRLLVL.

J is TRBJ2-5 and V is TRBV6-5; a weak D match, TRBD2 (7 bases). Trimming pared 6 bases from V and 5 bases from J, leaving 16 bases between. The germline CDR1 and CDR2 sequences are MNHEY and SVGAGI. CDR3 length: 14 residues. CDR3 residues: CASRRGGAGETQYF. DNA of the CDR3: TGTGCCAGCAGAAGAGGGGGGGCCGGGGAGACCCAGTACTTC.

This rearrangement joins TRBV5-4 to TRBJ2-2; D is perhaps TRBD2 (6 bases). The CDR3 has 14 residues. V was pared by 4 bases and J by 4 bases, with 11 bases between. The germline V gene has CDR1 SGHNT and CDR2 YYREEE (reference sequence). For the CDR3, the DNA is TGTGCCAGCAGCGGTGGGGGGAGCACCGGGGAGCTGTTTTTT. Protein product: CASSGGGSTGELFF.

The sample holds one count of this clone. The chain recombines TRBV7-9 with TRBJ2-5; unclear D gene. The CDR3 sequence is 13 residues long. V was cut by 3 bases and J by 4 bases, with 9 bases left in between. The germline V gene has CDR1 SEHNR and CDR2 FQNEAQ (reference sequence). CDR3 sequence: CASSLSFRETQYF. Written as DNA, the CDR3 is TGTGCCAGCAGCTTGAGTTTTCGAGAGACCCAGTACTTC.

This chain links TRBV19 with TRBJ2-3, with D unclear. CDR3 length: 11 residues. Germline assignment: CDR1 LNHDA and CDR2 SQIVND (reference sequence). V was cut by 8 bases and J by 4 bases, with 7 bases left in between. The CDR3 here is CASGIADTQYF. In DNA, the CDR3 is TGTGCCAGTGGCATCGCAGATACGCAGTATTTT.

This chain links TRBV27 with TRBJ2-1; 16 nucleotides match TRBD2. Germline trimming cut 4 bases from V and 14 bases from J; bases unmatched to any gene: 8. The length of the CDR3 is 15 residues. Germline assignment: CDR1 MNHEY and CDR2 SMNVEV (reference sequence). CDR3 coding DNA: TGTGCCAGCAGTTCGGGACTAGCGGGAGGGTCCGCCGAGTTCTTC. Encoded protein: CASSSGLAGGSAEFF.

About this clone: The junction shows a germline mismatch at one end, possibly a read error. V and J are TRBV6-5 and TRBJ2-5, with TRBD2 identical over 12 bases. CDR3 length equals 15 residues. Germline V CDR1 and CDR2: MNHEY, SVGAGI. The CDR3 nucleotides read TGTGCCGGCAGCGCTCTAGCGGGAGGGCAGGAGACCCAGTACTTC. This gives the protein CAGSALAGGQETQYF.

The chain couples TRBV19 to TRBJ1-1; TRBD1 matches 10 bases. Germline loops: CDR1 LNHDA, CDR2 SQIVND (reference sequence). This CDR3 has 16 amino acids. The trim removed 1 base at V and 4 bases at J, leaving 6 bases unmatched. CDR3: CASSIGDRGKGTEAFF. The DNA for the CDR3 is TGTGCCAGTAGTATAGGGGACAGGGGAAAGGGCACTGAAGCTTTCTTT.

The chain employs TRBV10-3 and TRBJ2-7, with 10 bases that match TRBD1. CDR1 and CDR2 (germline): ENHRY, SYGVKD. This CDR3 comprises 13 residues. The V gene end was trimmed by 6 bases and the J gene end by 9 bases; junction bases not matched to a gene: 8. The CDR3 spells CAIRAGQGSRQYF. CDR3 DNA sequence: TGTGCCATCAGGGCGGGACAGGGGAGTCGGCAGTACTTC.